This T cell receptor (beta chain) was found in a study of PD-1 blockade in classical Hodgkin lymphoma. Each patient relapsed following autologous stem cell transplantation, and prior brentuximab vedotin exposure differed. Trimming removed 4 bases at V and 4 bases at J, with 17 bases between. CDR1 and CDR2 from the germline V gene are SSHAT and FNYEAQ (reference sequence). The CDR3 is made up of 15 amino acids. Libraries were prepared by immunoSEQ multiplex PCR; TCRdb keeps only in-frame clonotypes and omits some of them. Of around 42,000 clones listed, about 71% are singletons. Study-level points and caveats: Before treatment, TCR diversity in newly diagnosed patients was reportedly lower than in healthy donors. Newly diagnosed patients and complete responders had comparable diversity at baseline.

This clone has just a few counts. The antigen is undetermined. This sequence originates from a human donor with classical Hodgkin lymphoma. The genes are TRBV7-7 and TRBJ2-7; TRBD2 is a possible D gene (6 bases). Sequencing was performed on peripheral blood mononuclear cells (PBMCs), taken at baseline. In DNA, the CDR3 is TGTGCCAGCAGCTCCGCGGCCGGGAGTTCATACGAGCAGTACTTC. Amino acids: CASSSAAGSSYEQYF.